This T cell receptor (beta chain) appears in the sequencing data of a study of cytomegalovirus exposure and HLA in healthy donors. General study points: Highly shared sequence variants in one cluster were likely a sequencing artifact. CMV serostatus was the only immune exposure information that was available.

With respect to this clone: What it binds is unknown.

V was shortened by 3 bases and J by 4 bases, with 19 bases between the two germline ends. The germline V gene has CDR1 LNHDA and CDR2 SQIVND (reference sequence). There are 17 residues in the CDR3. 60 Vbeta and 13 Jbeta primers were used in PCR. Profiling relied on immunoSEQ multiplex PCR, and the TCRdb table lists in-frame clones only, not all of them. Its clone listing holds 200,000 to 250,000 clones. Specimen: PBMCs. This clonotype originated in a woman in her twenties or thirties in good health and CMV-seropositive. The chain links TRBV19 to TRBJ1-5; weak D call: TRBD1 (5 bases). CDR3 bases: TGTGCCAGTAGTATTCGGCAGGGAGGGATGCCTAATCAGCCCCAGCATTTT. This gives the protein CASSIRQGGMPNQPQHF.